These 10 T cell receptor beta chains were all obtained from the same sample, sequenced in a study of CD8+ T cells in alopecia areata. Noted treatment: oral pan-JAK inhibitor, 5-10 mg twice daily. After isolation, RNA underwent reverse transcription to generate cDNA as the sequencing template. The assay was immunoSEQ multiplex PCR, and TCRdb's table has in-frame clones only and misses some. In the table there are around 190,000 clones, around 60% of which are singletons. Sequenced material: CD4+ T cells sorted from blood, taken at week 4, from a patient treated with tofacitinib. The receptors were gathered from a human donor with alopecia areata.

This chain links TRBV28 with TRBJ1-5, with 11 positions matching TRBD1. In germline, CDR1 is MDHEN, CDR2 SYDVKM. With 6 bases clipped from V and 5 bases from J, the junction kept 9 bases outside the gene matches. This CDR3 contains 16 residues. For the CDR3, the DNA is TGTGCCAGCAGCCCTCGGGGACAGGGGGTCCATCAGCCCCAGCATTTT. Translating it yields CASSPRGQGVHQPQHF. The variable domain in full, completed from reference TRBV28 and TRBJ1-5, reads DVKVTQSSRYLVKRTGEKVFLECVQDMDHENMFWYRQDPGLGLRLIYFSYDVKMKEKGDIPEGYSVSREKKERFSLILESASTNQTSMYLCASSPRGQGVHQPQHFGDGTRLSIL.

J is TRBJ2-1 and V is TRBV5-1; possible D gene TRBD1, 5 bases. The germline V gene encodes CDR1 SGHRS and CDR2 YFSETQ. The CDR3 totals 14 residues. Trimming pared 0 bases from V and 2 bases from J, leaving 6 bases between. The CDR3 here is CASSLEGPYNEQFF. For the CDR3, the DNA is TGCGCCAGCAGCTTGGAGGGGCCCTACAATGAGCAGTTCTTC. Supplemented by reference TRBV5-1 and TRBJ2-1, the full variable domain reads KAGVTQTPRYLIKTRGQQVTLSCSPISGHRSVSWYQQTPGQGLQFLFEYFSETQRNKGNFPGRFSGRQFSNSRSEMNVSTLELGDSALYLCASSLEGPYNEQFFGPGTRLTVL.

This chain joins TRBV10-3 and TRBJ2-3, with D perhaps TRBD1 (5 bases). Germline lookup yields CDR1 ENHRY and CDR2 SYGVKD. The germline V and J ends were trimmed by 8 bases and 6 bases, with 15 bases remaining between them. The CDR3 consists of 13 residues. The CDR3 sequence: CAISEQGADTQYF. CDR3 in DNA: TGTGCCATCTCAGAGCAAGGGGCGGATACGCAGTATTTT.

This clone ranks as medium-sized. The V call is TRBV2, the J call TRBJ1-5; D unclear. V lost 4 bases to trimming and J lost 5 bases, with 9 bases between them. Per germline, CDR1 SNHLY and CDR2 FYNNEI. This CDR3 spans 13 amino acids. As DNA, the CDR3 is TGTGCCAGCAGTGCGAGATTGTATCAGCCCCAGCATTTT. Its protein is CASSARLYQPQHF.

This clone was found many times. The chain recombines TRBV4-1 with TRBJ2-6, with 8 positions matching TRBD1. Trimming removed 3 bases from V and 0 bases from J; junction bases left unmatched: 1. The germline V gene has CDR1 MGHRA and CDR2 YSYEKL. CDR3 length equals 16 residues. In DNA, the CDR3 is TGCGCCAGCAGCCATACAGGGGGCTCTGGGGCCAACGTCCTGACTTTC. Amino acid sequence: CASSHTGGSGANVLTF.

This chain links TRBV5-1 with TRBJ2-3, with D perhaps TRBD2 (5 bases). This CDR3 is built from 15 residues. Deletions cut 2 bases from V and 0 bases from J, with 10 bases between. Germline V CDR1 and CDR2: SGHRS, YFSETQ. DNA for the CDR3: TGCGCCAGCAGCTTCTCAGCGGCAAGCACAGATACGCAGTATTTT. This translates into CASSFSAASTDTQYF.

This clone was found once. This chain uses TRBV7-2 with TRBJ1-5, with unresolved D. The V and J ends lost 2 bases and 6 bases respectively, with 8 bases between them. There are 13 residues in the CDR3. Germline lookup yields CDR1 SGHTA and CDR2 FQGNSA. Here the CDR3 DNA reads TGTGCCAGCAGCTTAAGTTTGAGTCAGCCCCAGCATTTT. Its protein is CASSLSLSQPQHF. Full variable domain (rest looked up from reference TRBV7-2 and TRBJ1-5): GAGVSQSPSNKVTEKGKDVELRCDPISGHTALYWYRQSLGQGLEFLIYFQGNSAPDKSGLPSDRFSAERTGGSVSTLTIQRTQQEDSAVYLCASSLSLSQPQHFGDGTRLSIL.

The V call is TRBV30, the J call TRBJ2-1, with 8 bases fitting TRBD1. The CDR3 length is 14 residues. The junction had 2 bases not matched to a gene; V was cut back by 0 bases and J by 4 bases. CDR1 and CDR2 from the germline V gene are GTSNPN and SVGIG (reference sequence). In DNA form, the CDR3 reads TGTGCCTGGAGTGTCCGGACAGGGTACAATGAGCAGTTCTTC. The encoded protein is CAWSVRTGYNEQFF.

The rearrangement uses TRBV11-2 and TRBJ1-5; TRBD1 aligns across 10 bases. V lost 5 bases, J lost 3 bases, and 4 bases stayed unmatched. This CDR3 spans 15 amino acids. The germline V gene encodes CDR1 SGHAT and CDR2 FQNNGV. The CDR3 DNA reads TGTGCCAGCAGCATCGGGACAGGGGACAATCAGCCCCAGCATTTT. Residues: CASSIGTGDNQPQHF.

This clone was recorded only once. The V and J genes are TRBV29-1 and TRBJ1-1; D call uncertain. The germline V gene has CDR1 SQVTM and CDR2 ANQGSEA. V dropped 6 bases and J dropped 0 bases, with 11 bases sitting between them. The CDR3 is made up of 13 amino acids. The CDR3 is CSVSVGMNTEAFF. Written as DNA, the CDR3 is TGCAGCGTCTCCGTCGGAATGAACACTGAAGCTTTCTTT.